A selection of T cell receptor beta chains follows, all from one sample in a study of blood T cells in healthy people across ages. TCRdb reprocessed the 5' RACE reads via MiXCR and lists one record per CDR3 protein. The sample lists 850,000 to 1,100,000 distinct CDR3 sequences; 35% to 40% were seen once. Sequencing was carried out using blood. These receptor sequences come from a man between 18 and 35 years old in good health. The CDR3 runs from the conserved cysteine through the conserved F or W.

V	J	CDR3
TRBV12-3/TRBV12-4	TRBJ2-5	CASSPGGGGFEQYF
TRBV6-5	TRBJ1-2	CASSYSITGPSYTF
TRBV30	TRBJ2-3	CAWSVQTANTQYF
TRBV20-1	TRBJ1-2	CSARRGSAGYTF
TRBV20-1	TRBJ1-1	CSAEKTGDGTEAFF
TRBV7-3	TRBJ2-1	CASSHDKSSYNEQFF
TRBV24-1	TRBJ2-3	CATSEGFQGDTQYF
TRBV12-3/TRBV12-4	TRBJ2-1	CASSSGTGPSVNNEQFF
TRBV20-1	TRBJ2-7	CSARLAPTYEQYF
TRBV5-1	TRBJ1-2	CASSLEDRTGGYTF
TRBV6-2/TRBV6-3	TRBJ2-3	CASSYSWGQTTDTQYF
TRBV28	TRBJ1-1	CASSPRQGYTEAFF
TRBV20-1	TRBJ2-1	CSARAPDRYNEQFF
TRBV12-3/TRBV12-4	TRBJ2-7	CASSLSRGQGTYEQYF
TRBV11-2	TRBJ2-3	CASSLSQLAGVNTDTQYF
TRBV5-1	TRBJ2-5	CASSGRTDQETQYF
TRBV12-5	TRBJ2-3	CASGLDAWGTDTQYF
TRBV6-6	TRBJ2-1	CASMAGGHNEQFF
TRBV6-5	TRBJ1-1	CASSTMNTEAFF
TRBV2	TRBJ1-3	CASSSDKPLTSGNTIYF
TRBV12-5	TRBJ2-1	CASGPGQGGNEQFF
TRBV9	TRBJ1-5	CASSSGNNQPQHF
TRBV10-3	TRBJ1-2	CAITDVLGSGYTF
TRBV7-3	TRBJ2-1	CASSLRLAGNNEQFF
TRBV2	TRBJ2-1	CASKPAGTHNEQFF
TRBV19	TRBJ1-2	CASSAQGIGDYGYTF
TRBV7-2	TRBJ2-5	CASSLPGMFTDTQETQYF
TRBV18	TRBJ1-1	CASSQESNTEAFF
TRBV4-3	TRBJ2-3	CASSQDRISDTQYF
TRBV7-2	TRBJ2-1	CASSYRQARSSYNEQFF
TRBV27	TRBJ1-1	CASSSGIRGLNTEAFF
TRBV9	TRBJ2-2	CASIPLRSANTGELFF
TRBV7-2	TRBJ1-1	CASSPRENRVGTEAFF
TRBV28	TRBJ1-2	CASSCGSTYGYTF